The rows below give T cell receptor beta chains drawn from one sample of a study of regulatory T cells in long-lasting Graves disease. TCRdb processed the multiplex PCR reads anew with MiXCR; each CDR3 protein has one entry. Among some 450,000 distinct CDR3 sequences listed, less than 25% were seen once. This specimen was peripheral blood mononuclear cells (PBMCs), taken when the disease was refractory, from a patient treated with antithyroid drugs. The receptor set was obtained from a female donor with Graves disease. Both conserved end residues are part of each CDR3. A D gene is named only where the DNA matches it firmly. Not every row has a clone size; where given, it reads once, few, many or a size class.

CDR3	DNA	size	V	J	D
CASSSPRTGSTEAFF	TGTGCCAGCAGCTCACCGAGGACCGGTAGCACTGAAGCTTTCTTT	-	TRBV11-1	TRBJ1-1	-
CASSYSRQTGETEAFF	TGTGCCAGCAGTTACTCGCGACAGACAGGGGAAACTGAAGCTTTCTTT	many	TRBV6-5	TRBJ1-1	TRBD1
CASSYSLGLSEQYF	TGTGCCAGCAGTTACTCGTTAGGTCTGTCCGAGCAGTACTTC	many	TRBV6-5	TRBJ2-7	-
CAISERLAGQVNTEAFF	TGTGCCATCAGTGAACGGTTGGCAGGGCAGGTGAACACTGAAGCTTTCTTT	few	TRBV10-3	TRBJ1-1	-
CASSPPDRGYYNEQFF	TGTGCCAGCAGCCCACCGGACAGGGGGTATTACAATGAGCAGTTCTTC	-	TRBV9	TRBJ2-1	TRBD1
CASSRKGTDGLMLYF	TGTGCCAGCAGCCGAAAAGGGACGGACGGCCTAATGCTGTACTTC	many	TRBV28	TRBJ2-5	-
CASSSGGGPNEQFF	TGTGCCAGCAGCTCTGGGGGAGGACCCAATGAGCAGTTCTTC	-	TRBV7-2	TRBJ2-1	-
CASSSTDNYGYTF	TGTGCCAGCAGTTCCACAGATAACTATGGCTACACCTTC	many	TRBV6-5	TRBJ1-2	-
CSVGKGQGELFF	TGCAGCGTTGGCAAAGGGCAGGGGGAGCTGTTTTTT	-	TRBV29-1	TRBJ2-2	-
CASSIGQGYEGYTF	TGCGCCAGCAGCATAGGACAGGGTTATGAAGGCTACACCTTC	many	TRBV5-1	TRBJ1-2	TRBD1
CASSLGRILQETQYF	TGTGCCAGCAGCTTAGGGCGCATCCTACAAGAGACCCAGTACTTC	many	TRBV7-2	TRBJ2-5	-
CASSLAPSTYEQYF	TGCGCCAGCAGCTTGGCCCCCTCGACCTACGAGCAGTACTTC	few	TRBV5-1	TRBJ2-7	-
CASSDGVSYEQYF	TGTGCCAGCAGTGATGGGGTGTCCTACGAGCAGTACTTC	-	TRBV2	TRBJ2-7	-
CASSYRLGGEQYF	TGTGCCAGCAGTTACCGACTGGGCGGTGAGCAGTACTTC	-	TRBV6-5	TRBJ2-7	-
CASSSGRDSSNEKLFF	TGTGCCAGCAGTTCAGGCCGGGACAGCTCTAATGAAAAACTGTTTTTT	many	TRBV28	TRBJ1-4	TRBD1
CATSAPGQNQPQHF	TGTGCCACCAGTGCCCCGGGACAGAATCAGCCCCAGCATTTT	-	TRBV24-1	TRBJ1-5	TRBD1
CSFQGIDTEAFF	TGCAGCTTTCAGGGAATCGACACTGAAGCTTTCTTT	-	TRBV29-1	TRBJ1-1	-